This paragraph reports one T cell receptor (beta chain). TCRdb re-called the RT-PCR reads through MiXCR, storing one row per CDR3 protein. Among about 89,000 distinct CDR3 sequences listed, 45% to 50% were seen once. The CDR3 extends over 13 amino acids. The V gene lost 4 bases and the J gene lost 2 bases, with 7 bases spanning the gap. The germline gives CDR1 LGHNA, CDR2 YSLEER. These data belong to a study of patients and donors after allogeneic stem cell transplantation. Sequencing was performed on blood, either unsorted or a sorted T cell fraction (not recorded which). This TCR was recovered from a human donor who was either an allogeneic HSCT recipient or a stem cell or donor lymphocyte infusion donor (not recorded which). It is not recorded whose cells these are; they may come from a transplant donor. This rearrangement joins TRBV4-3 to TRBJ2-3; D is uncertain. CDR3 nucleotides: TGCGCCAGCAGCCCCATGTTCACAGATACGCAGTATTTT. Its translation: CASSPMFTDTQYF.